The 27 T cell receptor beta chains given below trace back to one sample, sequenced in a study of shared clonotypes between healthy human individuals. Profiling relied on immunoSEQ multiplex PCR, and the TCRdb table lists in-frame clones only, not all of them. The sample shows nearly 1 million clones, 76% of them seen only once. Sequences were obtained from memory CD4+ T cells sorted from blood. As for subset: CD45RA-negative fraction. The receptors were sampled from a man aged 18-30 years in good health.

The chain has TRBV30 and TRBJ1-5; no reliable D call. This CDR3 is 13 amino acids long. Deletions cut 2 bases from V and 4 bases from J, with 9 bases between. Germline loops: CDR1 GTSNPN, CDR2 SVGIG (reference sequence). CDR3 sequence reads: CAWSRDPNQPQHF. In DNA, the CDR3 is TGTGCCTGGAGTCGCGATCCTAATCAGCCCCAGCATTTT.

The table lists this clone with a few counts. This chain uses TRBV2 with TRBJ2-7, with 9 nucleotides matching TRBD1. Germline CDR1 reads SNHLY; CDR2 reads FYNNEI. The CDR3 loop spans 14 amino acids. The V gene end was trimmed by 2 bases and the J gene end by 3 bases; junction bases not matched to a gene: 2. The CDR3 loop is CASSERTGVYEQYF. Written as DNA, the CDR3 is TGTGCCAGCAGTGAAAGGACAGGGGTCTACGAGCAGTACTTC.

This clone was recorded only once. The chain uses TRBV7-2 and TRBJ2-2; the D is unclear. The V end lost 2 bases, the J end lost 1 base, and 11 bases lay between the germline ends. The CDR3 has 16 amino acids. Germline V lookup: CDR1 SGHTA, CDR2 FQGNSA. The CDR3 reads CASSLIRSGNTGELFF. For the CDR3, the DNA is TGTGCCAGCAGCTTAATAAGGTCAGGGAACACCGGGGAGCTGTTTTTT.

The chain is built from TRBV30 and TRBJ1-1; the D is unclear. The germline V gene encodes CDR1 GTSNPN and CDR2 SVGIG (reference sequence). The CDR3 is 11 residues long. Trimming removed 1 base from V and 7 bases from J, with 7 bases in between. The CDR3 region is CAWSGVDEAFF. CDR3 in DNA: TGTGCCTGGAGTGGAGTTGATGAAGCTTTCTTT.

The rearrangement joins TRBV28 to TRBJ2-7; D tentatively fits TRBD1 or TRBD2 (5 bases each). Trimming shortened V by 4 bases and J by 4 bases, and 20 bases separated the two germline ends. CDR3 length: 16 residues. Germline CDR1 and CDR2: MDHEN and SYDVKM. Here the CDR3 reads CASSSTGAVTQYEQYF. CDR3 sequence (DNA): TGTGCCAGCAGTTCCACCGGGGCGGTGACCCAATACGAGCAGTACTTC.

The chain employs TRBV5-4 and TRBJ1-6; a weak D match, TRBD1 (5 bases). The CDR3 has 15 amino acids. Germline CDR1 is SGHNT and CDR2 is YYREEE (reference sequence). Trimming removed 0 bases at V and 8 bases at J, with 12 bases between. CDR3 sequence: CASSLGDSPDSPLHF. Here the CDR3 DNA reads TGTGCCAGCAGCTTGGGGGACTCGCCCGATTCACCCCTCCACTTT.

This chain links TRBV21-1 with TRBJ1-1; no check of the table's D call, TRBD1, against the DNA was made. TRBV21-1 is listed as a pseudogene. The CDR3 extends over 14 amino acids. The chain's CDR3 is CARGVDRGGTEAFF. CDR3 DNA sequence: TGTGCCAGAGGAGTGGACAGGGGGGGCACTGAAGCTTTCTTT.

This clone came up a few times. This CDR3 is CATRGGANSPLHF. CDR3 DNA sequence: TGTGCCACCCGAGGAGGGGCCAATTCACCCCTCCACTTT. The J gene is TRBJ1-6, the V gene TRBV19, with a weak D call TRBD1 (5 bases). The CDR3 runs to 13 residues. Germline CDR1 is LNHDA and CDR2 is SQIVND (reference sequence). The germline V and J ends were trimmed by 10 bases and 7 bases, with 14 bases remaining between them.

This rearrangement joins TRBV7-2 to TRBJ2-5, with 8 bases identical to TRBD1. Looked up from germline, CDR1 is SGHTA and CDR2 is FQGNSA. Germline trimming cut 5 bases from V and 5 bases from J; bases unmatched to any gene: 7. This CDR3 has 14 residues. The CDR3 loop reads CASSLDRGWETQYF. The CDR3, as DNA: TGTGCCAGCAGCCTCGACAGGGGCTGGGAGACCCAGTACTTC. Looking up the rest from reference TRBV7-2 and TRBJ2-5 gives the full variable domain: GAGVSQSPSNKVTEKGKDVELRCDPISGHTALYWYRQSLGQGLEFLIYFQGNSAPDKSGLPSDRFSAERTGGSVSTLTIQRTQQEDSAVYLCASSLDRGWETQYFGPGTRLLVL.

The chain employs TRBV18 and TRBJ2-1; no reliable D call. This CDR3 comprises 15 residues. Germline V CDR1 and CDR2: KGHSH, LQKENI. Trimming pared 5 bases from V and 4 bases from J, leaving 15 bases between. CDR3 sequence reads: CASSVVVTDYNEQFF. Here the CDR3 DNA reads TGTGCCAGCTCAGTGGTAGTCACCGATTACAATGAGCAGTTCTTC.

Concerning this clone: A much larger clone differs by one base, so this may be a read error. This sample includes further DNA sequences coding for the same CDR3. This sequence joins TRBV5-6 and TRBJ1-3, with a weak D call TRBD1 (5 bases). Deletions cut 2 bases from V and 0 bases from J, with 6 bases between. This CDR3 is 14 amino acids long. Per the germline V gene, CDR1 is SGHDT and CDR2 is YYEEEE. Written as DNA, the CDR3 is TGTGCCAGCAGCTTAGGGACCTCTGGAAACACCATATATTTT. Its translation is CASSLGTSGNTIYF. Combining the CDR3 with reference TRBV5-6 and TRBJ1-3 gives the whole variable domain DAGVTQSPTHLIKTRGQQVTLRCSPKSGHDTVSWYQQALGQGPQFIFQYYEEEERQRGNFPDRFSGHQFPNYSSELNVNALLLGDSALYLCASSLGTSGNTIYFGEGSWLTVV.

This chain joins TRBV25-1 and TRBJ1-4, with a possible D match to TRBD1 (5 bases). The CDR3 covers 16 residues. The ends were cut back, 1 base at V and 3 bases at J, with 12 bases in the middle. Germline assignment: CDR1 MGHDK and CDR2 SYGVNS. As DNA, the CDR3 is TGTGCCAGCAGTGAATCAAAGGGGCCGGCTAATGAAAAACTGTTTTTT. Translated: CASSESKGPANEKLFF.

V gene TRBV4-1 combines with J gene TRBJ1-4, with 7 nucleotides matching TRBD1. V shed 4 bases and J 5 bases; nucleotides not matched to a gene: 13. This CDR3 has 17 amino acids. Germline values: CDR1 MGHRA, CDR2 YSYEKL. CDR3 DNA: TGCGCCAGCAGCCCATCGGGACAGAGGCTAACAAATGAAAAACTGTTTTTT. It translates to CASSPSGQRLTNEKLFF.

This clone was picked up a small number of times. V and J are TRBV30 and TRBJ2-7, with TRBD1 as a possible D gene (5 bases). Per the germline V gene, CDR1 is GTSNPN and CDR2 is SVGIG (reference sequence). The germline V and J ends were trimmed by 0 bases and 6 bases, with 15 bases remaining between them. CDR3 length: 14 residues. The CDR3 region has the DNA TGTGCCTGGAGTGTATTTGGTCAGGGCCCCGAGCAGTACTTC. It specifies CAWSVFGQGPEQYF.

The chain links TRBV29-1 to TRBJ2-2; no firm D call. The length of the CDR3 is 13 residues. The germline gives CDR1 SQVTM, CDR2 ANQGSEA. V lost 4 bases and J 0 bases, leaving 6 bases between the germline ends. The DNA for the CDR3 is TGCAGCGTTGCGGGCCCGAACACCGGGGAGCTGTTTTTT. Translation: CSVAGPNTGELFF.

The genes are TRBV6-6 and TRBJ2-5; TRBD1 is a possible D gene (5 bases). Between the trimmed V and J ends, which lost 5 bases and 0 bases, there was a span of 10 bases. Germline loops: CDR1 MNHNY, CDR2 SVGAGI (reference sequence). The CDR3 is made up of 14 amino acids. The CDR3 loop reads CASSATGYQETQYF. In DNA form, the CDR3 reads TGTGCCAGCAGTGCAACAGGATACCAAGAGACCCAGTACTTC.

The chain employs TRBV5-1 and TRBJ2-4; 7 bases fit TRBD1. Unmatched junction bases numbered 7, after V lost 5 bases and J lost 8 bases. The CDR3 length is 13 residues. Per germline, CDR1 SGHRS and CDR2 YFSETQ. The CDR3 nucleotides read TGCGCCAGCAGTACCGGGACAGATGACATTCAGTACTTC. Translated, it gives CASSTGTDDIQYF.

V and J are TRBV7-9 and TRBJ2-6; no reliable D call. V gave up 4 bases and J gave up 0 bases, with 10 bases separating them. CDR1 SEHNR and CDR2 FQNEAQ come from the germline V gene (reference sequence). The CDR3 is made up of 16 amino acids. The CDR3 reads CASSWTVPSGANVLTF. The CDR3 region has the DNA TGTGCCAGCAGCTGGACGGTCCCCTCTGGGGCCAACGTCCTGACTTTC. The full variable domain, with the rest looked up from reference TRBV7-9 and TRBJ2-6, is DTGVSQNPRHKITKRGQNVTFRCDPISEHNRLYWYRQTLGQGPEFLTYFQNEAQLEKSRLLSDRFSAERPKGSFSTLEIQRTEQGDSAMYLCASSWTVPSGANVLTFGAGSRLTVL.

The chain recombines TRBV10-3 with TRBJ2-2, with 7 bases fitting TRBD2. CDR3 length equals 16 residues. CDR1 and CDR2 (germline): ENHRY, SYGVKD. With 0 bases clipped from V and 7 bases from J, the junction kept 8 bases outside the gene matches. CDR3 amino acids: CAISESLGGPFGELFF. In DNA form, the CDR3 reads TGTGCCATCAGTGAGTCTTTGGGAGGGCCGTTCGGGGAGCTGTTTTTT.

About this clone: This sample includes further DNA sequences coding for the same CDR3. V and J are TRBV6-5 and TRBJ1-1; D ambiguous. CDR3 length: 13 amino acids. V gave up 6 bases and J gave up 0 bases, with 8 bases separating them. The germline V gene has CDR1 MNHEY and CDR2 SVGAGI. The CDR3 region has the DNA TGTGCCAGCAGCCGGCAAATGAACACTGAAGCTTTCTTT. It specifies CASSRQMNTEAFF.

The V call is TRBV18, the J call TRBJ2-5; 8 nucleotides align to TRBD1. The ends lost 3 bases at V and 4 bases at J; junction bases unmatched: 7. Germline CDR1 is KGHSH and CDR2 is LQKENI. There are 15 residues in the CDR3. The CDR3 protein is CASSPPQGAGETQYF. The CDR3 nucleotides are TGTGCCAGCTCACCCCCTCAGGGGGCGGGAGAGACCCAGTACTTC.

This clone was seen a few times. The chain combines TRBV30 with TRBJ1-1; unclear D gene. From germline, CDR1 is GTSNPN and CDR2 SVGIG (reference sequence). V dropped 0 bases and J dropped 1 base, with 9 bases sitting between them. CDR3 size: 14 residues. The CDR3 coding sequence is TGTGCCTGGAGTGTAGGAGTGGGGAACACTGAAGCTTTCTTT. It specifies CAWSVGVGNTEAFF.

This clone has more than one count but fewer than ten. This chain connects TRBV15 to TRBJ2-2; TRBD1 agrees at 9 bases. V shed 1 base, J shed 4 bases, and the junction held 4 bases outside the gene matches. Germline V gives CDR1 LNHNV, CDR2 YYDKDF (reference sequence). This CDR3 spans 16 amino acids. The CDR3 nucleotides read TGTGCCACCAGCAGAGGCGGGACAGGGACCACCGGGGAGCTGTTTTTT. Amino acids: CATSRGGTGTTGELFF. The variable domain in full, completed from reference TRBV15 and TRBJ2-2, reads DAMVIQNPRYQVTQFGKPVTLSCSQTLNHNVMYWYQQKSSQAPKLLFHYYDKDFNNEADTPDNFQSRRPNTSFCFLDIRSPGLGDTAMYLCATSRGGTGTTGELFFGEGSRLTVL.

V is TRBV21-1 and J is TRBJ2-3; the table names TRBD2, a call not compared with the DNA. TRBV21-1 is a pseudogene segment. This CDR3 has 19 residues. The CDR3 protein is CASSKGRSLAGVSTDTQYF. The DNA of the CDR3 is TGTGCCAGCAGCAAAGGTAGGTCACTAGCGGGGGTTAGCACAGATACGCAGTATTTT.

The V call is TRBV30, the J call TRBJ1-1, with unresolved D. Germline CDR1 is GTSNPN and CDR2 is SVGIG (reference sequence). Trimming left V 2 bases short and J 2 bases short, with 9 bases between. CDR3 length: 13 residues. The DNA of the CDR3 is TGTGCCTGGAGTAAACAGACTAACACTGAAGCTTTCTTT. It encodes CAWSKQTNTEAFF.

The chain employs TRBV11-2 and TRBJ1-5, with D possibly matching TRBD1 (5 bases). The germline gives CDR1 SGHAT, CDR2 FQNNGV. With 1 base removed from V and 0 bases from J, the gap between germline ends came to 7 bases. The CDR3 is made up of 15 amino acids. The CDR3 loop is CASSLGTISNQPQHF. In nucleotides, the CDR3 is TGTGCCAGCAGCTTAGGGACAATTAGCAATCAGCCCCAGCATTTT. Drawing the rest from reference TRBV11-2 and TRBJ1-5, the complete variable domain is EAGVAQSPRYKIIEKRQSVAFWCNPISGHATLYWYQQILGQGPKLLIQFQNNGVVDDSQLPKDRFSAERLKGVDSTLKIQPAKLEDSAVYLCASSLGTISNQPQHFGDGTRLSIL.

The chain recombines TRBV9 with TRBJ1-5; D gene uncertain. The ends were cut back, 3 bases at V and 6 bases at J, with 13 bases in the middle. From germline, CDR1 is SGDLS and CDR2 YYNGEE. This CDR3 contains 14 residues. The CDR3 reads CASSGGIGGQPQHF. CDR3 in DNA: TGTGCCAGCAGCGGGGGAATAGGAGGTCAGCCCCAGCATTTT.